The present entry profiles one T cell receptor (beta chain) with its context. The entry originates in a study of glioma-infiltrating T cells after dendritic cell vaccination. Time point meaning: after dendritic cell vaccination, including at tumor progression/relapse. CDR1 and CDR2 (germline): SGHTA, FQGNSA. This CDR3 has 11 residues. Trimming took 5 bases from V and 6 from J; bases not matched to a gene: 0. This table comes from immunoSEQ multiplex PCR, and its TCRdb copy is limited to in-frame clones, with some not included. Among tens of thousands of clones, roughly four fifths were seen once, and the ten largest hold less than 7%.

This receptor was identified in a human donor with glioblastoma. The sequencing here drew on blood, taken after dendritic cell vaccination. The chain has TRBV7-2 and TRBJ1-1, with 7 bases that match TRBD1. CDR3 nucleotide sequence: TGTGCCAGCAGCGGACAGGCTGAAGCTTTCTTT. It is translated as CASSGQAEAFF.